This entry concerns a single TCR beta chain. Its specificity is not known. It was with 60 Vbeta and 13 Jbeta primers that the PCR ran. Method: immunoSEQ multiplex PCR; TCRdb's copy keeps in-frame clones and lacks some. The sample contains approximately 110,000 clones, around 78% of which appear only once. Healthy individuals who donated bone marrow served as the donors. The record originates from a study of cytomegalovirus exposure and HLA in healthy donors. Study-level results: Accurate predictions that matched the HLA-A and HLA-B alleles of most subjects were reportedly made from TCR beta sequences. Information on immune exposure was restricted to one variable (CMV serostatus).

V lost 5 bases and J lost 5; bases outside the gene matches: 5. CDR1 is MGHRA and CDR2 is YSYEKL in the germline V gene. CDR3 length: 14 amino acids. The chain has TRBV4-1 and TRBJ1-4, with 7 bases matching TRBD1. The specimen sequenced was PBMCs. This TCR was sampled from a man aged 35 to 55 in good health and CMV-seronegative. CDR3 in DNA: TGCGCCAGCAGCGAGGGACAGAGGAATGAAAAACTGTTTTTT. Translated: CASSEGQRNEKLFF.